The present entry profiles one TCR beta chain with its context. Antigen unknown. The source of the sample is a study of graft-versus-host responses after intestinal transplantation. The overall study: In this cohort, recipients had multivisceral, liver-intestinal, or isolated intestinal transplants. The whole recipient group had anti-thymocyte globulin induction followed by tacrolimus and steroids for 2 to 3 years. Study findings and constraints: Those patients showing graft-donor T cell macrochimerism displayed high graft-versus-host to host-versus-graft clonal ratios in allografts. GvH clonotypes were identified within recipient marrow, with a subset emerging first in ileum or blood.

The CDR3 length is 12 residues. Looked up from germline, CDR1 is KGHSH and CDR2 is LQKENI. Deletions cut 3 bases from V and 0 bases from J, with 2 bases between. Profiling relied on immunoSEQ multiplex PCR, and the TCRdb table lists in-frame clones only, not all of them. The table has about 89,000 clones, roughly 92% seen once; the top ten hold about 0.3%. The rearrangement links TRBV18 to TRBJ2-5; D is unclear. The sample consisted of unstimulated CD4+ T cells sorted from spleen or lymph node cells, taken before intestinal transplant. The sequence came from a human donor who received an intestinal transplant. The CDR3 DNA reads TGTGCCAGCTCACCGAACCAAGAGACCCAGTACTTC. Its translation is CASSPNQETQYF. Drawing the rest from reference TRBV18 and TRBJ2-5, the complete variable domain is NAGVMQNPRHLVRRRGQEARLRCSPMKGHSHVYWYRQLPEEGLKFMVYLQKENIIDESGMPKERFSAEFPKEGPSILRIQQVVRGDSAAYFCASSPNQETQYFGPGTRLLVL.